This note documents a single T cell receptor beta chain sequence. Germline values: CDR1 LGHNA, CDR2 YNFKEQ. This CDR3 comprises 16 residues. Trimming took 6 bases from V and 3 from J; bases not matched to a gene: 8. The data originate from a study of PD-L1 blockade in urothelial cancer. For the study at large: Blood analyses occurred 3 weeks (second dose) and 6 weeks post treatment start. Blood gave a median about 140,000 T cells.

Only in-frame clones appear in the TCRdb table, and some are missing; sequencing was by immunoSEQ multiplex PCR. The table includes 30,000 to 40,000 clones, roughly 82% detected once. Time point in this sample: pretreatment peripheral blood. Per-patient samples, pretreatment and on-treatment, numbered 1 to 8. The sequence derives from a man between 60 and 70 years old with urothelial cancer. This sequence joins TRBV4-2 and TRBJ2-3; 11 bases match TRBD2. The input for sequencing was PBMCs, taken around atezolizumab (anti-PD-L1) treatment. CDR3 coding DNA: TGTGCCAGCAGTCGCACTAGCGGGGGTCGAACAGATACGCAGTATTTT. This sequence encodes CASSRTSGGRTDTQYF.